Shown below are 27 T cell receptor beta chains from a single sample sequenced in a study of blood T cells in healthy people across ages. A J-beta primer mix and a sample-barcoded 5' primer were used in a second PCR of roughly 6 to 12 cycles. Each CDR3 protein is one row after TCRdb ran MiXCR on the 5' RACE reads. Here the sample spans over 1,500,000 distinct CDR3 sequences, about two fifths being singletons. Sequencing was performed on blood. The receptors shown here come from a human donor in good health.

This clonotype showed up just once. The chain uses TRBV7-2 and TRBJ2-5; 11 positions match TRBD1. Per germline, CDR1 SGHTA and CDR2 FQGNSA. Germline trimming cut 4 bases from V and 13 bases from J; bases unmatched to any gene: 8. The CDR3 is 13 amino acids. CDR3 sequence reads: CASSSQGTGGWYF. The CDR3 DNA reads TGTGCCAGCAGCTCTCAAGGGACAGGGGGATGGTACTTC. Full variable domain (missing parts from reference TRBV7-2 and TRBJ2-5): GAGVSQSPSNKVTEKGKDVELRCDPISGHTALYWYRQSLGQGLEFLIYFQGNSAPDKSGLPSDRFSAERTGGSVSTLTIQRTQQEDSAVYLCASSSQGTGGWYFGPGTRLLVL.

A word on this clonotype: A read error may explain this, as a much larger clone is one base away. This rearrangement joins TRBV29-1 to TRBJ2-3; D is unresolved. Looked up from germline, CDR1 is SQVTM and CDR2 is ANQGSEA. Trimming left V 3 bases short and J 0 bases short, with 10 bases between. This CDR3 comprises 14 residues. CDR3 residues: CSVEDGTSTDTQYF. CDR3 DNA sequence: TGCAGCGTTGAGGACGGAACTAGCACAGATACGCAGTATTTT.

This clonotype occurred a few times. The gene calls are TRBV7-6 and TRBJ1-1; D unclear. V lost 1 base and J 0 bases, leaving 12 bases between the germline ends. CDR1 SGHVS and CDR2 FNYEAQ come from the germline V gene. The CDR3 has 16 residues. Here the CDR3 reads CASSLGPLSLNTEAFF. The CDR3 DNA is TGTGCCAGCAGCTTAGGCCCCCTCAGTCTGAACACTGAAGCTTTCTTT.

This clonotype occurred a few times. V usage is TRBV29-1 and J usage is TRBJ1-2; no clear D. The germline V gene has CDR1 SQVTM and CDR2 ANQGSEA. The CDR3 has 13 amino acids. The ends were cut back, 0 bases at V and 0 bases at J, with 5 bases in the middle. DNA for the CDR3: TGCAGCGTTGAAGAGGCCTCTAACTATGGCTACACCTTC. Amino acids: CSVEEASNYGYTF.

The chain combines TRBV28 with TRBJ2-3, with 11 nucleotides matching TRBD1. Germline values: CDR1 MDHEN, CDR2 SYDVKM. The CDR3 runs to 16 residues. V lost 5 bases to trimming and J lost 2 bases; unmatched junction nucleotides: 6. For the CDR3, the DNA is TGTGCCAGCAGTATACTGGGACAGGGGGACACAGATACGCAGTATTTT. Translation: CASSILGQGDTDTQYF.

The chain links TRBV12-3 or TRBV12-4 to TRBJ1-5, with 7 bases that match TRBD1. V shed 4 bases, J shed 2 bases, and the junction held 11 bases outside the gene matches. The CDR3 extends over 17 amino acids. The CDR3 coding sequence is TGTGCCAGCAGTTCTTGGGACAGTGAGAATCGCAATCAGCCCCAGCATTTT. Protein product: CASSSWDSENRNQPQHF.

This clonotype was seen just once. The junction shows a germline mismatch at one end, possibly a read error. The chain's CDR3 is CSVEAGLANEKRFF. The DNA of the CDR3 is TGCAGCGTTGAAGCGGGGCTGGCTAATGAAAAACGGTTTTTT. The V call is TRBV29-1, the J call TRBJ1-4, with D perhaps TRBD1 (5 bases). The CDR3 extends over 14 amino acids. Germline V CDR1 and CDR2: SQVTM, ANQGSEA.

This clonotype has more than one count but fewer than ten. The chain combines TRBV7-9 with TRBJ2-5; TRBD2 is a possible D gene (5 bases). CDR3 length: 14 residues. Trimming stripped 4 bases from V and 11 bases from J, with 20 bases between. Germline lookup yields CDR1 SEHNR and CDR2 FQNEAQ (reference sequence). The CDR3 DNA follows: TGTGCCAGCAGCTCAACTAGACCCGAGGTGGAGCAGTACTTC. Protein: CASSSTRPEVEQYF.

This clonotype was seen only a few times. This sequence joins TRBV6-2 or TRBV6-3 and TRBJ2-7; possible D gene TRBD2, 7 bases. CDR3 length equals 13 residues. Trimming stripped 11 bases from V and 0 bases from J, with 14 bases between. Germline loops: CDR1 MNHEY, CDR2 SVGEGT. CDR3 sequence: CAGGGGSSYEQYF. The CDR3 nucleotides read TGTGCCGGAGGGGGGGGGAGCTCCTACGAGCAGTACTTC.

V and J are TRBV11-2 and TRBJ2-3, with D hard to call. Trimming stripped 6 bases from V and 4 bases from J, with 8 bases between. Germline loops: CDR1 SGHAT, CDR2 FQNNGV. The CDR3 runs 12 residues. The CDR3 spells CASSWAADTQYF. DNA of the CDR3: TGTGCCAGCAGTTGGGCCGCAGATACGCAGTATTTT.

This clonotype was found once. V is TRBV4-2 and J is TRBJ2-1; TRBD2 matches at 10 bases. The closer fit of TRBJ2-7 to the DNA end suggests the J call may be wrong. Looked up from germline, CDR1 is LGHNA and CDR2 is YNFKEQ. This CDR3 region has 17 residues. The chain's CDR3 is CASSQDIKRGGYNEQYF. CDR3 coding DNA: TGTGCCAGCAGCCAAGATATCAAGCGGGGGGGCTACAATGAGCAGTACTTC.

This clonotype was found a few times. CDR3 DNA: TGCAGTGCTAGAGTGACGACAATGGGCGGCTATGGCTACACCTTC. Translating it yields CSARVTTMGGYGYTF. This chain connects TRBV20-1 to TRBJ1-2; the D is unclear. The CDR3 runs 15 residues. The germline V and J ends were trimmed by 1 base and 4 bases, with 16 bases remaining between them. CDR1 and CDR2 from the germline V gene are DFQATT and SNEGSKA (reference sequence).

As concerns this clonotype: One end of the junction fails to match germline, which may point to a read error. The chain employs TRBV12-3 or TRBV12-4 and TRBJ2-7; possibly TRBD2 for D (5 bases). The CDR3 has 13 residues. The CDR3 DNA reads TGTGCCAGCAGTTTCCGGACTCTGGAGACCCAGTATTTC. This codes for CASSFRTLETQYF.

The genes are TRBV27 and TRBJ2-3; 8 bases are a match to TRBD2. J lost 6 bases, V lost 3 bases, and 11 bases had no gene match. The CDR3 has 16 residues. Per the germline V gene, CDR1 is MNHEY and CDR2 is SMNVEV (reference sequence). For the CDR3, the DNA is TGTGCCAGCAGTTTTTCAGCGGGGGACCCGACGGATACGCAGTATTTT. Its translation: CASSFSAGDPTDTQYF.

The V call is TRBV2, the J call TRBJ2-7; D gene ambiguous. The CDR3 sequence is 13 residues long. CDR1 and CDR2 (germline): SNHLY, FYNNEI. The V and J ends lost 8 bases and 0 bases respectively, with 11 bases between them. This chain's CDR3 is CASQTLSSYEQYF. The CDR3 nucleotides read TGTGCCAGCCAGACTCTTAGCTCCTACGAGCAGTACTTC.

This clonotype was seen at least ten times. The chain has TRBV29-1 and TRBJ2-6; D may correspond to TRBD1 or TRBD2 (6 bases each). Germline CDR1 and CDR2: SQVTM and ANQGSEA. Deletions cut 6 bases from V and 0 bases from J, with 15 bases between. This CDR3 is built from 16 residues. The CDR3 DNA reads as TGCAGCGTGGGACTTCTGACAGGCTCTGGGGCCAACGTCCTGACTTTC. This translates into CSVGLLTGSGANVLTF.

This clonotype was observed a few times. The chain has TRBV20-1 and TRBJ1-2; 8 nucleotides align to TRBD1. The trim removed 0 bases at V and 7 bases at J, leaving 7 bases unmatched. The CDR3 length is 14 residues. Germline V CDR1 and CDR2: DFQATT, SNEGSKA (reference sequence). CDR3 sequence: CSARDGGTGGGYTF. In nucleotides, the CDR3 is TGCAGTGCTAGAGATGGCGGAACAGGGGGTGGCTACACCTTC.

The rearrangement links TRBV7-3 to TRBJ2-1; D uncertain. This CDR3 region has 14 residues. Per the germline V gene, CDR1 is SGHTA and CDR2 is FQGTGA. Trimming cost V 2 bases and J 4 bases, with 9 bases left between them. For the CDR3, the DNA is TGTGCCAGCAGCTTATTTGGGGATTACAATGAGCAGTTCTTC. Translated: CASSLFGDYNEQFF.

This clonotype has more than one count but fewer than ten. V is TRBV12-3 or TRBV12-4 and J is TRBJ1-2; tentative D call: TRBD1 (5 bases). The V end lost 8 bases, the J end lost 4 bases, and 14 bases lay between the germline ends. The CDR3 covers 13 residues. As DNA, the CDR3 is TGTGCCAGCTTAGGGGATGTAAGCTATGGCTACACCTTC. It translates to CASLGDVSYGYTF.

This clonotype has only a few counts. V gene TRBV7-2 combines with J gene TRBJ2-3; D is uncertain. Germline V CDR1 and CDR2: SGHTA, FQGNSA. V lost 1 base and J lost 2, with 13 bases in between. This CDR3 has 16 amino acids. CDR3 protein: CASSLVFSRHTDTQYF. The DNA of the CDR3 is TGTGCCAGCAGCTTAGTCTTTAGCCGGCACACAGATACGCAGTATTTT.

This clonotype has more than one count but fewer than ten. The chain links TRBV28 to TRBJ1-5; 9 nucleotides line up with TRBD1. This CDR3 is 16 amino acids long. CDR1 is MDHEN, CDR2 SYDVKM, per germline. Trimming removed 6 bases from V and 4 bases from J; junction bases left unmatched: 10. CDR3 amino acids: CASSPQGQGANQPQHF. In DNA, the CDR3 is TGTGCCAGCAGCCCACAGGGACAGGGCGCAAATCAGCCCCAGCATTTT.

V gene TRBV20-1 combines with J gene TRBJ2-5, with D possibly being TRBD2 (6 bases). This CDR3 has 14 residues. Germline CDR1 and CDR2: DFQATT and SNEGSKA (reference sequence). V shed 0 bases and J shed 5 bases, with 13 bases lying between them. The CDR3 coding sequence is TGCAGTGCTAGAGATTGGAGGGACGTGGAGACCCAGTACTTC. Translation: CSARDWRDVETQYF.

This clonotype showed up just a few times. The chain combines TRBV29-1 with TRBJ2-5; TRBD1 might be the D (6 bases). The CDR3 length is 13 residues. V was shortened by 7 bases and J by 5 bases, with 17 bases between the two germline ends. Germline lookup yields CDR1 SQVTM and CDR2 ANQGSEA. CDR3 residues: CSGGQRGAETQYF. CDR3 DNA: TGCAGCGGAGGACAGAGGGGCGCGGAGACCCAGTACTTC.

J is TRBJ1-1 and V is TRBV7-9; D unresolved. Germline V gene lookup returns CDR1 SEHNR and CDR2 FQNEAQ (reference sequence). V was pared by 6 bases and J by 2 bases, with 13 bases between. This CDR3 is built from 14 residues. For the CDR3, the DNA is TGTGCCAGCAGAGACGGGATGACCAACACTGAAGCTTTCTTT. Translated: CASRDGMTNTEAFF.

This clonotype was detected only a few times. The CDR3: CSVLTGTYEQYF. CDR3 DNA: TGCAGCGTTCTGACAGGAACCTACGAGCAGTACTTC. The rearrangement uses TRBV29-1 and TRBJ2-7; perhaps TRBD1 as D (6 bases). The CDR3 contains 12 residues. Trimming pared 5 bases from V and 2 bases from J, leaving 10 bases between. CDR1 and CDR2 (germline): SQVTM, ANQGSEA.

This chain uses TRBV20-1 with TRBJ1-6; D uncertain. The CDR3 runs to 18 residues. From germline, CDR1 is DFQATT and CDR2 SNEGSKA (reference sequence). V gave up 2 bases and J gave up 0 bases, with 17 bases separating them. CDR3 amino acids: CSARRKLSLLSYNSPLHF. The CDR3 DNA is TGCAGTGCTAGACGTAAACTCAGCCTCCTCTCCTATAATTCACCCCTCCACTTT.

The V call is TRBV7-2, the J call TRBJ2-1; TRBD2 aligns across 10 bases. Per germline, CDR1 SGHTA and CDR2 FQGNSA. The V and J ends lost 3 bases and 10 bases, in that order; junction bases with no gene match: 6. This CDR3 contains 14 residues. The DNA for the CDR3 is TGTGCCAGCAGCTTTAGGGCTAGCGGGGGAGAGCAGTTCTTC. Translated, it gives CASSFRASGGEQFF.